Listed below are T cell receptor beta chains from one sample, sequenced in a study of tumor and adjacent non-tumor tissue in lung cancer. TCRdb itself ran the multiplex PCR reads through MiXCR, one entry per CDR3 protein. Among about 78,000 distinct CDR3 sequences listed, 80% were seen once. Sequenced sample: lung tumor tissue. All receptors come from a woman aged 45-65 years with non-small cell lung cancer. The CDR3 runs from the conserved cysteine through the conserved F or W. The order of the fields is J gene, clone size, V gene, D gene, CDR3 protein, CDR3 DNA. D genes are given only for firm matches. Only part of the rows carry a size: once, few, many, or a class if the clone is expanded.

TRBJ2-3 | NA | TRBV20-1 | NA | CSAEGIGRWVTDTQYF | TGCAGTGCCGAAGGGATCGGCAGGTGGGTCACAGATACGCAGTATTTT
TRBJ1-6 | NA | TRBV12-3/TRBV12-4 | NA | CASSTTETKSPLHF | TGTGCCAGCAGTACAACCGAGACAAAATCACCCCTCCACTTT
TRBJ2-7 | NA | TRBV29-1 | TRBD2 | CSVDGTSGSYKQYF | TGTAGCGTTGACGGGACTAGCGGGAGCTACAAGCAGTACTTC
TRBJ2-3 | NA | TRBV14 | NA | CASSIQGSRTDTQYF | TGTGCCAGCAGTATCCAGGGATCGCGCACAGATACGCAGTATTTT
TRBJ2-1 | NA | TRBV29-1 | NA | CSVLGSYNKHFF | TGCAGCGTTCTAGGTTCCTACAATAAGCACTTCTTC
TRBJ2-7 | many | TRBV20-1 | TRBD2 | CSAAPGSGSVYEQYF | TGCAGTGCTGCCCCGGGGAGCGGGAGTGTGTACGAGCAGTACTTC
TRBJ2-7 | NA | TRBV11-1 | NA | CVSSPRASYDQYF | TGTGTCAGCAGTCCTAGGGCATCCTACGATCAGTACTTC
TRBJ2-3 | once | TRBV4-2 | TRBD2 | CDCSQAGLAGADTQYF | TGTGACTGCAGCCAAGCGGGACTAGCGGGAGCAGATACGCAGTATTTT
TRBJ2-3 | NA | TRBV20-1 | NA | CSARDPGQVTNAQYF | TGCAGTGCTAGAGATCCAGGACAAGTCACAAATGCGCAGTATTTT
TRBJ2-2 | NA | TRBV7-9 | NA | CASSLASSTRELFF | TGTGCCAGCAGCTTAGCGAGTTCCACCAGGGAGCTGTTTTTT
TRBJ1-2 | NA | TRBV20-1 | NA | CSALKEQTLKYGYTF | TGCAGTGCCCTCAAGGAACAGACCCTAAAGTATGGCTACACCTTC
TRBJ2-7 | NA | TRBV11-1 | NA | CTSRPSASYEQYF | TGTACCAGCAGACCTAGTGCATCCTACGAGCAGTACTTC
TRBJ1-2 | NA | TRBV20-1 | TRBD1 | CSVKRQGTGGYTF | TGCAGTGTTAAGAGACAGGGGACGGGTGGCTATACCTTC
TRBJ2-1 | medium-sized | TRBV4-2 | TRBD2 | CASSQGQDAGGAYNEQFF | TGTGCCAGCAGCCAAGGACAGGACGCGGGAGGTGCCTACAATGAGCAGTTCTTC
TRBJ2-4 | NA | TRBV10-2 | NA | CASSDTAALAKNIQYF | TGCGCCAGCAGTGATACGGCCGCGCTAGCCAAAAACATTCAATACTTC
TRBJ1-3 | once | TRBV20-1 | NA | CIARAEGSRRNSIYF | TGCATTGCTAGAGCAGAAGGGAGTAGAAGAAACAGCATATATTTT
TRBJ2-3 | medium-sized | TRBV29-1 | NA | CSAPGLRAGSTDTQYF | TGCAGCGCTCCGGGACTCCGAGCGGGTAGCACAGATACGCAGTATTTT
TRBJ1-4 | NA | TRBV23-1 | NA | CASSRIQNEKLFF | TGCGCCAGCAGCCGTATACAAAATGAAAAACTGTTTTTT
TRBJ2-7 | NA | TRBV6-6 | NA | CASNYSPPSRSTYEQYF | TGTGCCAGCAATTACTCGCCACCAAGCAGGAGTACCTACGAGCAGTACTTC
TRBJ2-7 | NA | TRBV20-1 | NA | CSAKTIGRQYF | TGCAGTGCTAAGACAATCGGCCGGCAGTACTTC
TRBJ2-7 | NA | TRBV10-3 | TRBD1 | CAISAGSGTGGTCEQYF | TGTGCCATCAGTGCCGGTTCTGGGACAGGGGGAACCTGCGAACAGTACTTC
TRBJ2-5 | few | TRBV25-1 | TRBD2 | CASSGTSGRETQYF | TGTGCCAGCAGTGGGACTAGCGGGAGAGAGACCCAGTACTTC
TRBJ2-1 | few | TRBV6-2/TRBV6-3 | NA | CASSPDRIGRLNEQFF | TGTGCCAGCAGCCCGGACCGGATTGGGCGGTTGAATGAGCAGTTCTTC
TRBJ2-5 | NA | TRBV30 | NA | CAWSLEETQYF | TGTGCCTGGAGCCTGGAGGAGACCCAGTACTTC
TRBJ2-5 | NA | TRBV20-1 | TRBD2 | CGAGATGGATQYF | TGCGGTGCCGGGGCTACGGGGGGAGCGACCCAGTACTTC
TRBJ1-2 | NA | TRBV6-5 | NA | CASSYSGGPSYYGHTF | TGTGCCAGCAGTTACTCGGGGGGCCCCAGCTACTATGGCCATACCTTC
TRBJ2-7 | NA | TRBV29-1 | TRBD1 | CSVGSAGGWYEQNF | TGCAGCGTTGGCTCGGCAGGGGGCTGGTACGAGCAGAACTTC
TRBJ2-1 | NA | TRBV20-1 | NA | CSASLGGDYNEQFF | TGCAGTGCTAGCTTAGGGGGAGACTACAATGAGCAATTCTTC
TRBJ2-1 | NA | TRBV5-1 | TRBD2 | CASSPTSGRGNDHFF | TGCGCCAGCAGCCCTACTAGCGGGAGGGGGAATGATCACTTCTTC
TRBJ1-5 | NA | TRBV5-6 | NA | CVSSLGGSYQPHHF | TGTGTCAGCAGCTTGGGCGGCTCGTATCAGCCCCATCATTTT
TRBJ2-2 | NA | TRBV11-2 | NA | CASSLVPCPGELSF | TGTGCCAGCAGCTTAGTGCCCTGTCCCGGAGAGCTGTCATTT
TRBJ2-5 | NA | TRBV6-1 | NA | CANSGGGGIWGSWKTQYF | TGTGCCAACAGTGGAGGAGGGGGTATTTGGGGGAGTTGGAAGACCCAGTACTTC
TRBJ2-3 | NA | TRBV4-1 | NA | CATIETWERDTQYF | TGCGCCACGATAGAGACCTGGGAGAGAGATACGCAGTATTTT
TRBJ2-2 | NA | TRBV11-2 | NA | CASSFSVDTRELFF | TGTGCCAGCAGTTTCAGCGTTGATACCAGGGAACTGTTTTTT
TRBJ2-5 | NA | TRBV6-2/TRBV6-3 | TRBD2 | CASSRTPRLAGAQEIQYF | TGTGCCAGCAGCCGGACCCCTCGTCTAGCGGGAGCCCAAGAGATCCAGTACTTC
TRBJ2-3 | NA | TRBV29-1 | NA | CSVGGSSWGTDMQYF | TGCAGCGTTGGAGGGAGTAGCTGGGGCACAGATATGCAGTATTTT
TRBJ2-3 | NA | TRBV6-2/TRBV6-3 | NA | CASSRRPDNQPQYF | TGTGCCAGCAGCCGAAGGCCAGACAATCAGCCCCAGTATTTT
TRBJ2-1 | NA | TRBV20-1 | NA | CSAIAAQTSSYNEQFF | TGCAGTGCTATAGCGGCCCAGACCAGCTCCTACAATGAGCAATTTTTC
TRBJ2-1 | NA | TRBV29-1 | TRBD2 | CSGGGPKLF | TGCAGTGGGGGAGGGCCGAAGCTCTTC
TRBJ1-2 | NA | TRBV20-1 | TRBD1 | CSASPRGLGGYTF | TGCAGTGCTAGTCCCAGGGGGCTGGGTGGCTACACCTTC
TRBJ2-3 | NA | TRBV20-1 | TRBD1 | CNAQSEQGAQDTQYF | TGCAATGCTCAATCGGAACAGGGGGCGCAAGATACGCAGTATTTT
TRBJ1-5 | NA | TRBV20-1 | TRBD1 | CSARQPGLTGSSVSNQPQHF | TGCAGTGCTAGACAACCCGGACTGACAGGGAGTTCAGTTAGCAATCAGCCCCAGCATTTT
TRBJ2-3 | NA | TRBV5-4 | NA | CASSLAGGTDKQYF | TGTGCCAGTAGCTTGGCCGGTGGTACAGATAAGCAGTATTTT
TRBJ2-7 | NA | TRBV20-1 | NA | CNGVGGGISEQYF | TGCAACGGGGTGGGAGGGGGCATAAGTGAGCAGTACTTC
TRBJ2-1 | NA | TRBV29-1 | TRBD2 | CHGGGPEFF | TGCCATGGGGGAGGGCCGGAGTTCTTC
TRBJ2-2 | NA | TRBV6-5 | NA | CASSYLRTEFAGVLFF | TGTGCCAGCAGTTACCTCAGAACAGAGTTCGCCGGGGTGCTGTTTTTT
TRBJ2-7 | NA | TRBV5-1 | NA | CASSSGISLGAEQYF | TGCGCCAGCAGCTCGGGAATCTCGCTAGGGGCCGAGCAGTACTTC
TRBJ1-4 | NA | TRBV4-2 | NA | CGSSQVHVAGEKLFF | TGTGGCAGCAGCCAAGTCCATGTGGCCGGGGAAAAACTGTTTTTT
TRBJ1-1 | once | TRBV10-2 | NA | CASRDTNTETFF | TGCGCCAGCAGGGACACTAACACCGAAACTTTCTTT
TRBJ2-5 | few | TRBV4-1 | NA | CASSQAKRNGQETRYF | TGCGCTAGCAGCCAAGCCAAGAGGAACGGCCAAGAGACCCGATATTTC
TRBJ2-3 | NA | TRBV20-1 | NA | CGAPLSGGTDTQYF | TGCGGTGCTCCATTGAGTGGGGGTACAGATACGCAGTATTTT
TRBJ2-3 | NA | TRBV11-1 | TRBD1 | CTSKGTGMGTQYF | TGTACCAGCAAAGGGACAGGGATGGGTACACAGTATTTT
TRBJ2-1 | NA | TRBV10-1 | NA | CTSSPDSGIGRGYEHFF | TGCACCAGCAGTCCGGACAGCGGCATAGGCCGTGGCTATGAGCATTTCTTC
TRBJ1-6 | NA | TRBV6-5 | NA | CARGRQDNSPLHF | TGTGCCAGGGGGCGACAGGATAATTCACCACTCCACTTT
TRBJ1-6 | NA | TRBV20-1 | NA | CSASGLDRLYSPLHF | TGCAGTGCTAGCGGCCTAGACAGGCTGTATTCACCCCTCCACTTC
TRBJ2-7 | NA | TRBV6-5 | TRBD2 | CASSPVGSSGTYEQYF | TGTGCCAGCAGCCCCGTCGGGAGTAGCGGGACCTACGAGCAGTACTTC
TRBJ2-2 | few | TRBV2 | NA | CASEFLSVGGELFF | TGTGCCAGCGAGTTTTTGAGCGTGGGCGGGGAGCTGTTTTTT
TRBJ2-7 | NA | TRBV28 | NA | CGSRPRTTGFPYEQYF | TGTGGCAGCAGACCAAGGACCACCGGGTTTCCCTACGAGCAATACTTC
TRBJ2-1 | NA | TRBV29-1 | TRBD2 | CSVVLAGWDNEQFF | TGCAGCGTTGTACTAGCGGGATGGGATAATGAGCAGTTCTTC